This record concerns one TCR beta chain sequence. PCR primers comprised 60 Vbeta and 13 Jbeta primers. TCRdb's table, derived via immunoSEQ multiplex PCR, lists solely in-frame clones and lacks some. Counted here are some 170,000 clones, about 75% occurring once; the ten biggest clones make up roughly 3%. This specimen belongs to a study of cytomegalovirus exposure and HLA in healthy donors. Looking at the study overall: From approximately 170 million T cells, an earlier analysis saw around 120 million unique TCR beta sequences. An early data release held 79 million or so unique TCRs from HLA-typed donors.

The CDR3 loop spans 11 amino acids. J lost 12 bases, V lost 4 bases, and 4 bases had no gene match. CDR1 and CDR2 (germline): SEHNR, FQNEAQ (reference sequence). The chain employs TRBV7-9 and TRBJ1-1, with 8 bases identical to TRBD1. The receptor was isolated from a woman in her 50s in good health and CMV-seropositive. Sequenced: PBMCs. CDR3 in DNA: TGTGCCAGCAGCTACAGGGGGTTTTCTTTCTTT. Translating gives CASSYRGFSFF.